This section outlines one T cell receptor beta chain sequence together with its context. Read sequence stops 3 residues before the CDR3 end, and the germline J gene provides the missing end. V was trimmed by 4 bases and J by 3 bases, leaving 14 bases between them. Germline V gene lookup returns CDR1 SGHRS and CDR2 YFSETQ. This CDR3 comprises 14 residues. TCRdb keeps only in-frame clones here, not all; method: immunoSEQ multiplex PCR. The sample has about 23,000 clones. The sample belongs to a study of T cells in women clearing cervical HPV infection. Specimen: blood buffy coat. This TCR came from a woman between 18 and 70 years old with a cervical HPV16 infection that either progressed to CIN3+ or cleared (not recorded which). The gene calls are TRBV5-1 and TRBJ2-7; D is perhaps TRBD1 (5 bases). CDR3 sequence: CASSRTDTLYEQYF. CDR3 bases read: TGCGCCAGCAGCAGGACGGACACGCTCTACGAG.